This record covers a single TCR beta chain. Its antigen remains unidentified. The source of the sample is a study of T cell responses to AZD1222 COVID-19 vaccine. Study findings and constraints: Increases in Spike-specific TCR breadth and depth were seen after two AZD1222 doses. Repertoires were collected only later (after the peak T cell response had occurred). Reports say nearly half of spike-specific TCRs go after unmutated variant regions.

The CDR3 is 15 residues long. Germline CDR1 is MDHEN and CDR2 is SYDVKM. V shed 5 bases and J 4 bases; nucleotides not matched to a gene: 4. Some clones are missing from TCRdb's copy, which holds only in-frame ones; the method was immunoSEQ multiplex PCR. This repertoire shows about 140,000 clones, 92% found once; its top ten account for around 1.7%. This clonotype was obtained from an adult in good health. The chain has TRBV28 and TRBJ2-7, with 14 bases that match TRBD2. Sequences were derived from peripheral blood, sampled on day 0 of AZD1222 vaccination. As DNA, the CDR3 is TGTGCCAGCAGTCCGTGGACTAGCGGGAGGTACGAGCAGTACTTC. Translating it yields CASSPWTSGRYEQYF.